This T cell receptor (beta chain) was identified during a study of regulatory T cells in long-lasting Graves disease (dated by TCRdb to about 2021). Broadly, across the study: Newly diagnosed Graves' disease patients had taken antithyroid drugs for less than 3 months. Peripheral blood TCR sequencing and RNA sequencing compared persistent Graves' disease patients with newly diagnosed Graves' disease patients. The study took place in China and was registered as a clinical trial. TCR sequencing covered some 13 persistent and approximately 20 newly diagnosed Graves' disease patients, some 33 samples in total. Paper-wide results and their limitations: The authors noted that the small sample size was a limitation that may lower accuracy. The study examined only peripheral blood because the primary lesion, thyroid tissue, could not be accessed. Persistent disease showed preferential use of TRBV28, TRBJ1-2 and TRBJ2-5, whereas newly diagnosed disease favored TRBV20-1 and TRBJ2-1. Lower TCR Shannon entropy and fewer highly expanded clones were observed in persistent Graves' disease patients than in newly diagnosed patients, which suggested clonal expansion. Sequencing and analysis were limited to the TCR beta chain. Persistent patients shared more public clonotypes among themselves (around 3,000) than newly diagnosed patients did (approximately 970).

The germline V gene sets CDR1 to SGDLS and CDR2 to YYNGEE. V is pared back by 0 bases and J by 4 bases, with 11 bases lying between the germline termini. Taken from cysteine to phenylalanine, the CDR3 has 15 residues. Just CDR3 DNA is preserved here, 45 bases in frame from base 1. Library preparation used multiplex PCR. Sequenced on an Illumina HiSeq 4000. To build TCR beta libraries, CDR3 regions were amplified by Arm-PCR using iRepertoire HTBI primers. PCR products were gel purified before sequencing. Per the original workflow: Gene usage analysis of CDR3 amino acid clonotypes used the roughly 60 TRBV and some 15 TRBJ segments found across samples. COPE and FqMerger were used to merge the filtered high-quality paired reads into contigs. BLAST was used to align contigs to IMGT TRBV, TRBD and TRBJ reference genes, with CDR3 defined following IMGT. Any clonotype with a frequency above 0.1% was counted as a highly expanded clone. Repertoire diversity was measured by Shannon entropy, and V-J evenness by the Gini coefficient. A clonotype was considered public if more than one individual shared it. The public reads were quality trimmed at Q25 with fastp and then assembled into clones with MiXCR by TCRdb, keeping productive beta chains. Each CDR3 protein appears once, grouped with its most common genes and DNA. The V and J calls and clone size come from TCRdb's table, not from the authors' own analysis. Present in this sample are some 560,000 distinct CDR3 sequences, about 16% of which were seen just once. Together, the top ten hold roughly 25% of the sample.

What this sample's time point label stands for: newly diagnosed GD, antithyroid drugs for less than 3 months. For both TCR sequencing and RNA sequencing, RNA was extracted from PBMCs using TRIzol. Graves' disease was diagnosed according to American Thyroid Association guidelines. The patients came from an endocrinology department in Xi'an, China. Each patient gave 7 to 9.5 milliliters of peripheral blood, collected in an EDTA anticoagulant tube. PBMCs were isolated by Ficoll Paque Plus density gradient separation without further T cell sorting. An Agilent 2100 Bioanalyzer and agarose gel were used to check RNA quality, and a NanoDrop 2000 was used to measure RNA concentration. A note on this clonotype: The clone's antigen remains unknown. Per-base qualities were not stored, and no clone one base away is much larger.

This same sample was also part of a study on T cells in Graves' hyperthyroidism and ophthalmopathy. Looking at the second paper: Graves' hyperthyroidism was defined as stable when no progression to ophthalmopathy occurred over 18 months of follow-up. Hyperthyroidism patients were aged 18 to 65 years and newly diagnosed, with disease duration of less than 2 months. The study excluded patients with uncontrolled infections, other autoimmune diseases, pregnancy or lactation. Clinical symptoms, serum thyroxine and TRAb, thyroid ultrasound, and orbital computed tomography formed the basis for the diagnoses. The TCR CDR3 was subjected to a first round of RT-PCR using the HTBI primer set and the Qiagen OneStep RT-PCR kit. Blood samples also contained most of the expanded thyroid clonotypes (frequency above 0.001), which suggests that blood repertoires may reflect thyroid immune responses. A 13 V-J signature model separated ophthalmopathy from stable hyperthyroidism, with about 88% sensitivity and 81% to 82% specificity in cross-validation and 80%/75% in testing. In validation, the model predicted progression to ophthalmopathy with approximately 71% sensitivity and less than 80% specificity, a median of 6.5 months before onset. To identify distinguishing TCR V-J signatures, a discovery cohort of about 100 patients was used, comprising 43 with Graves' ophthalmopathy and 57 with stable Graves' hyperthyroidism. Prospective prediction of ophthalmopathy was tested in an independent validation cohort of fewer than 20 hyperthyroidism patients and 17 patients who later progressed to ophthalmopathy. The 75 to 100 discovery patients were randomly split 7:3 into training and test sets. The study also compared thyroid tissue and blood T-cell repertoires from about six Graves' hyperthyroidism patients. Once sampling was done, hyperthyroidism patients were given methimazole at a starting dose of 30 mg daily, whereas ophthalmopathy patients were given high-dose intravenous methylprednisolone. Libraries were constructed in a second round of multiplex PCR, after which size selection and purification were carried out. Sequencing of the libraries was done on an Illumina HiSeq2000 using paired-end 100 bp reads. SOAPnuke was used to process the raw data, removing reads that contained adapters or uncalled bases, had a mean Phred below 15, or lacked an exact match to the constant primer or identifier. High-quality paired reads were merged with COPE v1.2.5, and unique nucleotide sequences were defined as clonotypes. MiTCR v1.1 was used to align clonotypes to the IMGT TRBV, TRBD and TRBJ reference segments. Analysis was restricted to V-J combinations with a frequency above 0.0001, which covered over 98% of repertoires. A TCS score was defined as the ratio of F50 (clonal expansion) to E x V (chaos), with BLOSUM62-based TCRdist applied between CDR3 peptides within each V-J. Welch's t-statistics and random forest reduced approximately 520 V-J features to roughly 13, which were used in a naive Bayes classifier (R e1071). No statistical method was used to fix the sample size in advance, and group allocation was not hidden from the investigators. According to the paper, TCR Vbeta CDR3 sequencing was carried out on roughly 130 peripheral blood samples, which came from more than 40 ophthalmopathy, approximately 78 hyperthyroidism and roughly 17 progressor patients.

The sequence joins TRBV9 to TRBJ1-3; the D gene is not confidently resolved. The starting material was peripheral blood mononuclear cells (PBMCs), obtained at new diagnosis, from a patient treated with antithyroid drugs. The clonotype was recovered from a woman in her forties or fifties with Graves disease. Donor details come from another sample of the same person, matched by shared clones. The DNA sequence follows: TGTGCCAGCAGCGTAGCTTCCGACCTCGGAAACACCATATATTTT. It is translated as CASSVASDLGNTIYF.